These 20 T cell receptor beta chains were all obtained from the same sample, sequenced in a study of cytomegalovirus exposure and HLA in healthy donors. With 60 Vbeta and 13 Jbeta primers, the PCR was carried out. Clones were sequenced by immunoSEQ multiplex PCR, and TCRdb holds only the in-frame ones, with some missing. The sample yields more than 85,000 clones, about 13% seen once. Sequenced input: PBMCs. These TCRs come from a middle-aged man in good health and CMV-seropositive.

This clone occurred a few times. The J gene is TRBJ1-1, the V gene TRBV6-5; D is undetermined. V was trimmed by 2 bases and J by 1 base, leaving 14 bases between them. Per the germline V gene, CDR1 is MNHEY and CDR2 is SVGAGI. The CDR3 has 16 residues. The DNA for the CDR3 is TGTGCCAGCAGTTACCGGGAAGGGCAGAAGAACACTGAAGCTTTCTTT. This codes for CASSYREGQKNTEAFF.

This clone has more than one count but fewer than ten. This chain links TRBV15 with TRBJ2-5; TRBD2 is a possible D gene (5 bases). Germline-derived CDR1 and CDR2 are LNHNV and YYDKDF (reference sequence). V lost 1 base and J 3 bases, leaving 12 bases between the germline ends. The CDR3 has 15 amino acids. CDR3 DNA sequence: TGTGCCACCAGCAGAGGCGAGGGATGGGAAGAGACCCAGTACTTC. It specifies CATSRGEGWEETQYF.

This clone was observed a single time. The CDR3 is CASSQDRSNEKLFF. As DNA, the CDR3 is TGTGCCAGCAGCCAGGACAGGTCAAATGAAAAACTGTTTTTT. The chain combines TRBV7-8 with TRBJ1-4, with 7 nucleotides matching TRBD1. Trimming cost V 5 bases and J 5 bases; bases outside gene matches: 5. CDR1 and CDR2 from the germline V gene are SGHVS and FQNEAQ. The CDR3 totals 14 residues.

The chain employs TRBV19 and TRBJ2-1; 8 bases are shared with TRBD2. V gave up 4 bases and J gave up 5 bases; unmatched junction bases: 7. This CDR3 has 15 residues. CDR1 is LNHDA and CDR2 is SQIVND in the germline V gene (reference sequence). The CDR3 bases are TGTGCCAGTAGTAAGTCGGGAGGGGGACACAATGAGCAGTTCTTC. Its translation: CASSKSGGGHNEQFF.

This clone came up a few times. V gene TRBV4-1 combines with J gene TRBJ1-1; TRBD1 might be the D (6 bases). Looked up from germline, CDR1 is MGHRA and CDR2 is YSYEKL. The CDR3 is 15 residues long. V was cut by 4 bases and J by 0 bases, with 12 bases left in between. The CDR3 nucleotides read TGCGCCAGCAGCCGTCCGGGACAATTGAACACTGAAGCTTTCTTT. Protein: CASSRPGQLNTEAFF.

This chain's CDR3 is CASSARGTAGAEKLFF. For the CDR3, the DNA is TGTGCCAGCAGTGCCAGAGGGACAGCTGGAGCAGAAAAACTGTTTTTT. The J gene is TRBJ1-4, the V gene TRBV27, with 7 bases that match TRBD1. Looked up from germline, CDR1 is MNHEY and CDR2 is SMNVEV (reference sequence). The CDR3 is 16 amino acids. V lost 5 bases and J lost 8; bases outside the gene matches: 14.

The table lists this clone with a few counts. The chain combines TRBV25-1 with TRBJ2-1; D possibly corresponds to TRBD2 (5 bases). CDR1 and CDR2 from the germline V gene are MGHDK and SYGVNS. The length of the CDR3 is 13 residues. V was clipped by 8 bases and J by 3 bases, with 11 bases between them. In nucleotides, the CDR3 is TGTGCCAGCGCGGGCAGTCTCTACAATGAGCAGTTCTTC. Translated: CASAGSLYNEQFF.

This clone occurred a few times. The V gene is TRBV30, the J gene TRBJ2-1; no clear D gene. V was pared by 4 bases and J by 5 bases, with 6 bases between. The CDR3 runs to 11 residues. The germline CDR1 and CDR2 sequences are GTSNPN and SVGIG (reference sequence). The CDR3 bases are TGTGCCTGGACCCAGAACAATGAGCAGTTCTTC. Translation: CAWTQNNEQFF.

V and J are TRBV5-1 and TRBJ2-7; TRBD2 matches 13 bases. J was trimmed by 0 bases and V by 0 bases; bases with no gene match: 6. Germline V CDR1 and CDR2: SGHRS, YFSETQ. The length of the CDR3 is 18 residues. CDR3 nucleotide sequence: TGCGCCAGCAGCTTGGCCCCCGGGACTAGCGGGAACTCCTACGAGCAGTACTTC. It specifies CASSLAPGTSGNSYEQYF.

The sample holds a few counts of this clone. This CDR3 reads CASWREGGPGGRGGDRGQNYGYTF. In DNA form, the CDR3 reads TGTGCCAGTTGGCGGGAGGGCGGCCCGGGGGGAAGAGGGGGCGACAGGGGGCAGAACTATGGCTACACCTTC. J is TRBJ1-2 and V is TRBV19; 10 bases agree with TRBD1. Germline CDR1 is LNHDA and CDR2 is SQIVND (reference sequence). Trimming cost V 8 bases and J 2 bases; bases outside gene matches: 35. The CDR3 runs 24 residues.

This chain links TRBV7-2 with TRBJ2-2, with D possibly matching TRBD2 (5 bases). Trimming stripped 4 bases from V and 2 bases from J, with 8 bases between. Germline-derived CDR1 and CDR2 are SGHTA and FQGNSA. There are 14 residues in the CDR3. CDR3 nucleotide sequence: TGTGCCAGCAGCTCGGACTTTAACACCGGGGAGCTGTTTTTT. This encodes CASSSDFNTGELFF.

For the CDR3, the DNA is TGTGCCAGCAGTTTTCCCCCCCGGGACACAGATTACGAGCAGTACTTC. Protein sequence: CASSFPPRDTDYEQYF. This chain connects TRBV5-4 to TRBJ2-7, with D tentatively TRBD1 (6 bases). This CDR3 is 16 amino acids long. Germline CDR1 SGHNT, CDR2 YYREEE (reference sequence). V was pared by 5 bases and J by 4 bases, with 22 bases between.

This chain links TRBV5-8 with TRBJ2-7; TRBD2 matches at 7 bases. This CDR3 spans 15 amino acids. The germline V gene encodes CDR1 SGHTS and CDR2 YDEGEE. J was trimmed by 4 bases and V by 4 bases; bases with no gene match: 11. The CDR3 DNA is TGTGCCAGCAGCGGGTCCTCGGGGGGTTTTTACGAGCAGTACTTC. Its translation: CASSGSSGGFYEQYF.

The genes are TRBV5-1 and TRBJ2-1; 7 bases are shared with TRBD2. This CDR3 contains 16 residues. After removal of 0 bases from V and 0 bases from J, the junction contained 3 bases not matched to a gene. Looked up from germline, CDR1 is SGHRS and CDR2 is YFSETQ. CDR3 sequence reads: CASSLALAVSYNEQFF. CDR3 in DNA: TGCGCCAGCAGCTTGGCCCTAGCGGTCTCCTACAATGAGCAGTTCTTC.

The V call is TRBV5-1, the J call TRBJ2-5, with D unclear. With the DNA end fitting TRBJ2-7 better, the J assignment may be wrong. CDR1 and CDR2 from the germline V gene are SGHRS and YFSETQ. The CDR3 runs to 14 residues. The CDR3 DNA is TGCGCCAGCAGCCCCGCCCAGGTTCGCGACGAGCAGTACTTC. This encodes CASSPAQVRDEQYF.

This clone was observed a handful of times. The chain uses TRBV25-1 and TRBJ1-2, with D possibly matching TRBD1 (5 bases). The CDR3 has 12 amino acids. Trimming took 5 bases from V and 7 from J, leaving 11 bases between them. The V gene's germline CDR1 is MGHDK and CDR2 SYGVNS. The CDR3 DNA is TGTGCCAGCAGTCGCCAAGGGGTTGGCTACACCTTC. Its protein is CASSRQGVGYTF.

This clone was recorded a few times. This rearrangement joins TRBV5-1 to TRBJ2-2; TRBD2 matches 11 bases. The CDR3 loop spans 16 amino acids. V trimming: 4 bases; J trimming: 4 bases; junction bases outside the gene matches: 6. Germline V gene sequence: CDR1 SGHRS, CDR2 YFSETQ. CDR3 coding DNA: TGCGCCAGCAGCAGCCTAGCGGGAGGTGGCACCGGGGAGCTGTTTTTT. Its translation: CASSSLAGGGTGELFF. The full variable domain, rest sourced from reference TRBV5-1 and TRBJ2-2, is KAGVTQTPRYLIKTRGQQVTLSCSPISGHRSVSWYQQTPGQGLQFLFEYFSETQRNKGNFPGRFSGRQFSNSRSEMNVSTLELGDSALYLCASSSLAGGGTGELFFGEGSRLTVL.

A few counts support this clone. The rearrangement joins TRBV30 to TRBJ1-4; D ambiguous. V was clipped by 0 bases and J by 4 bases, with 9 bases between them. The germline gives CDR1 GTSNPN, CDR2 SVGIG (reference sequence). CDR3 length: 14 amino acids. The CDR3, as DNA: TGTGCCTGGAGTGTACAGAGATTTAATGAAAAACTGTTTTTT. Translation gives CAWSVQRFNEKLFF.

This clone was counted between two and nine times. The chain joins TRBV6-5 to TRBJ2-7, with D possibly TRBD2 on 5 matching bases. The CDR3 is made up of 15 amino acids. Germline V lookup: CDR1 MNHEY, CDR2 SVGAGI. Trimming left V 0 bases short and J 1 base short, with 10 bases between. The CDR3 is CASSYSKAGSYEQYF. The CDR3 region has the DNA TGTGCCAGCAGTTACTCGAAGGCGGGTTCCTACGAGCAGTACTTC.

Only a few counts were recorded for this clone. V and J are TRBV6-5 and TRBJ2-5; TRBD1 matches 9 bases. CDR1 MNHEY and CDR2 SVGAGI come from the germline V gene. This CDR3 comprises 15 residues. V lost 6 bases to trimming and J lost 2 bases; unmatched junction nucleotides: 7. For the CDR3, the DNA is TGTGCCAGCAGGCGGACAGGGGCCCTGCAAGAGACCCAGTACTTC. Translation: CASRRTGALQETQYF.